The next 19 T cell receptor beta chains were all read from a single sample in a study of Graves' ophthalmopathy and Graves' hyperthyroidism. Researchers took RNA transcripts and amplified TCR beta CDR3 regions from them. An opening RT-PCR round employed HTBI primers and preceded a second-round multiplex PCR. TCRdb reprocessed the multiplex PCR reads with MiXCR, giving one entry per CDR3 protein. The sample yields about 740,000 distinct CDR3 sequences, 40% seen once. The sequenced sample was peripheral blood. The receptor source for this set is an adult man with Graves' ophthalmopathy.

This clonotype was detected a few times. An end of the junction differs from the germline gene, which may be a read error. The rearrangement links TRBV10-3 to TRBJ1-5; D unclear. From germline, CDR1 is ENHRY and CDR2 SYGVKD. This CDR3 comprises 13 residues. CDR3 DNA sequence: TGTGCCAGCAGTGAAAGCTACGCTGGCTACCAGCATTTT. This encodes CASSESYAGYQHF.

This clonotype was detected only once. A read error may explain this, as a much larger clone is one base away. This sequence joins TRBV20-1 and TRBJ1-1, with no clear D. The CDR3 runs to 14 residues. V was clipped by 5 bases and J by 1 base, with 14 bases between them. The germline V gene encodes CDR1 DFQATT and CDR2 SNEGSKA (reference sequence). The CDR3 DNA reads TGCAGTGCTCCCGCCCTAGGCGCGAACACTGAAGCTTTCTTT. This codes for CSAPALGANTEAFF.

The chain carries TRBV10-3 and TRBJ2-7; the D is unclear. CDR1 is ENHRY, CDR2 SYGVKD, per germline. The V end lost 0 bases, the J end lost 4 bases, and 10 bases lay between the germline ends. The CDR3 runs to 14 residues. As DNA, the CDR3 is TGTGCCATCAGTGAGTCACTAAGGCTATACGAGCAGTACTTC. Encoded protein: CAISESLRLYEQYF.

This clonotype came up a few times. The genes are TRBV7-9 and TRBJ1-1; TRBD1 is a possible D gene (5 bases). The CDR3 runs 14 residues. CDR1 is SEHNR, CDR2 FQNEAQ, per germline (reference sequence). Trimming stripped 5 bases from V and 1 base from J, with 11 bases between. The CDR3 region is CASSRGTRNTEAFF. The CDR3 nucleotides are TGTGCCAGCAGCCGGGGGACGAGGAACACTGAAGCTTTCTTT.

To note about this clonotype: Since a much larger clone is just one base distant, this may be a read error. J is TRBJ2-7 and V is TRBV10-1; 13 nucleotides match TRBD2. TRBJ2-5 matches the DNA end more closely, so the J call is doubtful. Germline V lookup: CDR1 WNHNN, CDR2 SYGVQD (reference sequence). The CDR3 spans 16 residues. CDR3 nucleotide sequence: TGCGCCAGCAGTGAACAACTAGCGGGGGGGCAAGAGACCCAGTACTTC. Translation gives CASSEQLAGGQETQYF.

The rearrangement uses TRBV24-1 and TRBJ1-5, with D unclear. Looked up from germline, CDR1 is KGHDR and CDR2 is SFDVKD. The CDR3 has 14 residues. Trimming pared 11 bases from V and 6 bases from J, leaving 19 bases between. Here the CDR3 reads CASTALAVGQPQHF. The CDR3 DNA follows: TGTGCCAGCACCGCCCTCGCAGTAGGTCAGCCCCAGCATTTT.

The table lists this clonotype with many counts. The rearrangement uses TRBV10-3 and TRBJ2-7, with 9 bases matching TRBD2. CDR1 ENHRY and CDR2 SYGVKD come from the germline V gene. V lost 2 bases to trimming and J lost 5 bases; unmatched junction nucleotides: 13. CDR3 length equals 17 residues. CDR3: CAISEGLAGTESHEQYF. The CDR3, as DNA: TGTGCCATCAGTGAGGGTCTAGCGGGAACAGAGTCGCACGAGCAGTACTTC.

As to this clonotype: Relative to the germline gene, one junction end is altered; a read error may explain this. The chain carries TRBV24-1 and TRBJ1-5, with D perhaps TRBD1 (6 bases). Germline V gene sequence: CDR1 KGHDR, CDR2 SFDVKD. This CDR3 has 13 residues. The CDR3 nucleotides read TGTGCCAGCAGTAACAGGGAGAATCAGCCCCAGCATTTT. Its protein product is CASSNRENQPQHF.

As to this clonotype: This could be a read error, since a much larger clone is one nucleotide away. CDR3: CASNKISSIEAFF. In DNA form, the CDR3 reads TGTGCCAGCAATAAAATCTCGAGCATTGAAGCTTTCTTT. The chain recombines TRBV25-1 with TRBJ1-1; no firm D call. Germline V gene sequence: CDR1 MGHDK, CDR2 SYGVNS. The CDR3 runs to 13 residues. Trimming pared 7 bases from V and 7 bases from J, leaving 16 bases between.

The chain couples TRBV2 to TRBJ1-2; no definite D call. Germline V lookup: CDR1 SNHLY, CDR2 FYNNEI. Between the trimmed V and J ends, which lost 4 bases and 3 bases, there was a span of 9 bases. There are 13 residues in the CDR3. The CDR3 nucleotides are TGTGCCAGCAGTGCCCAGCGGGACTATGGCTACACCTTC. Protein: CASSAQRDYGYTF.

V gene TRBV7-9 combines with J gene TRBJ2-7; no reliable D call. Germline loops: CDR1 SEHNR, CDR2 FQNEAQ (reference sequence). This CDR3 is built from 14 residues. Trimming stripped 0 bases from V and 2 bases from J, with 8 bases between. This chain's CDR3 is CASSLAGYPYEQYF. The CDR3 coding sequence is TGTGCCAGCAGCTTAGCGGGGTACCCCTACGAGCAGTACTTC.

This chain joins TRBV9 and TRBJ1-5; D is ambiguous. The V gene lost 4 bases and the J gene lost 2 bases, with 10 bases spanning the gap. CDR1 is SGDLS, CDR2 YYNGEE, per germline. The CDR3 is 14 amino acids. DNA of the CDR3: TGTGCCAGCAGCCGCGGGGAACGCAATCAGCCCCAGCATTTT. Protein sequence: CASSRGERNQPQHF.

Remarks on this clonotype: A read error may explain this, as a much larger clone is one base away. The gene calls are TRBV24-1 and TRBJ1-5; maybe TRBD1 (6 bases). V was cut by 4 bases and J by 3 bases, with 15 bases left in between. Per germline, CDR1 KGHDR and CDR2 SFDVKD. The CDR3 runs to 16 residues. This chain's CDR3 is CATSDPGTRYNQPQHF. CDR3 sequence (DNA): TGTGCCACCAGTGACCCAGGGACAAGGTACAATCAGCCCCAGCATTTT.

V usage is TRBV9 and J usage is TRBJ1-6, with D unclear. Germline V lookup: CDR1 SGDLS, CDR2 YYNGEE. The ends were cut back, 4 bases at V and 5 bases at J, with 7 bases in the middle. CDR3 size: 13 residues. The CDR3 DNA follows: TGTGCCAGCAGCCGTGTCGATAATTCACCCCTCCACTTT. The encoded protein is CASSRVDNSPLHF.

Here the CDR3 reads CASSLEGQENSPLHF. The CDR3 DNA is TGCGCCAGCAGCTTGGAGGGACAGGAAAATTCACCCCTCCACTTT. V and J are TRBV5-1 and TRBJ1-6, with 8 bases that match TRBD1. Looked up from germline, CDR1 is SGHRS and CDR2 is YFSETQ. With V trimmed by 0 bases and J by 7 bases, 3 bases remained unmatched. This CDR3 has 15 residues.

This clonotype was counted between two and nine times. The rearrangement uses TRBV5-8 and TRBJ1-2; D not certain. V dropped 0 bases and J dropped 1 base, with 7 bases sitting between them. The CDR3 runs to 14 residues. Germline loops: CDR1 SGHTS, CDR2 YDEGEE. This chain's CDR3 is CASSLVGNNYGYTF. DNA of the CDR3: TGTGCCAGCAGCTTGGTGGGGAATAACTATGGCTACACCTTC.

A few counts support this clonotype. The chain combines TRBV7-2 with TRBJ1-1, with TRBD1 identical over 7 bases. The CDR3 is 14 amino acids. Germline CDR1 and CDR2: SGHTA and FQGNSA. The ends lost 2 bases at V and 11 bases at J; junction bases unmatched: 11. In DNA, the CDR3 is TGTGCCAGCAGCTTATCCCTGGGGACAGCCGAGGCTTTCTTT. The encoded protein is CASSLSLGTAEAFF.

This chain joins TRBV5-4 and TRBJ2-7, with 10 nucleotides matching TRBD1. Germline CDR1 reads SGHNT; CDR2 reads YYREEE (reference sequence). CDR3 length equals 14 residues. Trimming removed 2 bases from V and 6 bases from J; junction bases left unmatched: 5. CDR3 in DNA: TGTGCCAGCAGCTTCGGGACAGGGGTTCTCGAGCAGTACTTC. Translating it yields CASSFGTGVLEQYF.

The gene calls are TRBV25-1 and TRBJ2-2, with unresolved D. Trimming cost V 5 bases and J 5 bases, with 9 bases left between them. Germline CDR1 reads MGHDK; CDR2 reads SYGVNS. This CDR3 comprises 13 residues. The CDR3 sequence: CASSHSGTGELFF. For the CDR3, the DNA is TGTGCCAGCAGTCACAGTGGAACCGGGGAGCTGTTTTTT.